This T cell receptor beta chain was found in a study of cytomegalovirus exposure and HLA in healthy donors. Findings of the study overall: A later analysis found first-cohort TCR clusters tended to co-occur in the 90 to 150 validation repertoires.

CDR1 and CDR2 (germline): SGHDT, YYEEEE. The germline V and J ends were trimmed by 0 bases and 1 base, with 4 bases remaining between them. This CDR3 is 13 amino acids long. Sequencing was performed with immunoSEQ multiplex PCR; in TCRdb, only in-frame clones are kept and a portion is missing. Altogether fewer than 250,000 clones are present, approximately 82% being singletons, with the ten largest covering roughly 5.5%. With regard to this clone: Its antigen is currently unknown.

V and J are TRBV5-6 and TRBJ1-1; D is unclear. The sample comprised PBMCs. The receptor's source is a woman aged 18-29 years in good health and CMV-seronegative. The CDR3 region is CASSLGGNTEAFF. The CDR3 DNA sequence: TGTGCCAGCAGCTTGGGTGGGAACACTGAAGCTTTCTTT.